These 2 T cell receptor beta chains came from one sample sequenced in a study of CD8 T cells in Susac syndrome. RNA in amounts of roughly 0.45 to 1 ug was reverse transcribed with random hexamers. Via MiXCR, TCRdb re-called the immunoSEQ multiplex PCR reads, giving one row per CDR3 protein. The table lists a few hundred thousand distinct CDR3 sequences, 70% to 90% of them singletons, with more than 0.15% in the top ten. Sequencing was done on a sample of CD8+ T cells from PBMCs. The receptors shown here come from a human donor with multiple sclerosis.

This chain connects TRBV20-1 to TRBJ2-7; 7 nucleotides match TRBD1. Germline V gene data show CDR1 as DFQATT and CDR2 as SNEGSKA (reference sequence). The CDR3 consists of 12 residues. V shed 5 bases and J 2 bases; nucleotides not matched to a gene: 3. This chain's CDR3 is CSARQGTYEQYF. CDR3 DNA: TGCAGTGCTCGACAGGGTACCTACGAGCAGTACTTC.

This clonotype was seen a handful of times. J is TRBJ1-3 and V is TRBV9; D is uncertain. The V gene lost 7 bases and the J gene lost 2 bases, with 10 bases spanning the gap. CDR1 SGDLS and CDR2 YYNGEE come from the germline V gene. CDR3 size: 13 residues. CDR3 protein: CASSTRTGNTIYF. CDR3 coding DNA: TGTGCCAGCTCGACACGTACTGGAAACACCATATATTTT.